Following are 27 T cell receptor beta chains from one sample sequenced in a study of blood T cell repertoires in COVID-19. The data were produced by immunoSEQ multiplex PCR, yet TCRdb's version contains in-frame clones alone and is incomplete. The table lists 200,000 or so clones, more than 65% of them singletons. Sequenced input: PBMCs or T cells enriched from blood (not recorded which). The source is a man in his forties who had recovered from COVID-19.

This chain uses TRBV11-2 with TRBJ2-7; a weak D match, TRBD1 (6 bases). V was shortened by 3 bases and J by 2 bases, with 11 bases between the two germline ends. Germline V gene sequence: CDR1 SGHAT, CDR2 FQNNGV. The CDR3 totals 14 residues. The DNA of the CDR3 is TGTGCCAGCAGCTTTACAGGGATCGCCTACGAGCAGTACTTC. It is translated as CASSFTGIAYEQYF.

The rearrangement joins TRBV4-1 to TRBJ2-7, with 10 bases fitting TRBD2. V shed 2 bases and J 3 bases; nucleotides not matched to a gene: 4. The V gene's germline CDR1 is MGHRA and CDR2 YSYEKL. This CDR3 comprises 15 residues. The CDR3: CASSQLAGAFYEQYF. The CDR3 region has the DNA TGCGCCAGCAGCCAACTAGCGGGGGCCTTCTACGAGCAGTACTTC.

This chain connects TRBV4-2 to TRBJ1-2, with 12 bases aligning to TRBD1. Germline loops: CDR1 LGHNA, CDR2 YNFKEQ. Trimming took 2 bases from V and 6 from J; bases not matched to a gene: 7. This CDR3 spans 16 amino acids. The CDR3 coding sequence is TGTGCCAGCAGCCAACCAGGGACAGGGGGCGCGGATGGCTACACCTTC. It yields the protein CASSQPGTGGADGYTF.

This clone was seen more than once but under ten times. This chain joins TRBV19 and TRBJ1-1, with D perhaps matching TRBD1 (6 bases). Germline V gene lookup returns CDR1 LNHDA and CDR2 SQIVND (reference sequence). V was clipped by 5 bases and J by 1 base, with 23 bases between them. The CDR3 runs 18 residues. The CDR3 DNA is TGTGCCAGTAGTCCGCTCCCCCTAACAGGGCTGGGGAACACTGAAGCTTTCTTT. The encoded protein is CASSPLPLTGLGNTEAFF.

This chain links TRBV3-1 (or the pseudogene TRBV3-2) with TRBJ1-6; tentative D call: TRBD1 (6 bases). The germline V and J ends were trimmed by 4 bases and 9 bases, with 10 bases remaining between them. The germline gives CDR1 LGHDT, CDR2 YNNKEL (reference sequence). The CDR3 covers 13 residues. The CDR3 here is CASSLIQGSPLHF. The CDR3 bases are TGTGCCAGCAGCCTTATACAGGGTTCACCCCTCCACTTT.

The chain couples TRBV7-3 to TRBJ2-2; D might be TRBD2 (6 bases). CDR1 is SGHTA, CDR2 FQGTGA, per germline. The CDR3 loop spans 14 amino acids. Trimming took off 6 bases at V and 5 bases at J, with 13 bases between the two ends. The CDR3: CASRYGGITGELFF. CDR3 coding DNA: TGTGCCAGCAGATACGGCGGGATTACCGGGGAGCTGTTTTTT.

V and J are TRBV5-4 and TRBJ2-7, with D tentatively TRBD1 (6 bases). From germline, CDR1 is SGHNT and CDR2 YYREEE (reference sequence). There are 14 residues in the CDR3. The V end was cut by 4 bases, the J end by 6 bases, with 17 bases between. The CDR3 coding sequence is TGTGCCAGCAGCCCGGGACAAGGATTCCGCGAGCAGTACTTC. Its protein product is CASSPGQGFREQYF.

V is TRBV4-3 and J is TRBJ1-1; 8 bases line up with TRBD1. The length of the CDR3 is 15 residues. Germline trimming cut 3 bases from V and 2 bases from J; bases unmatched to any gene: 5. The germline gives CDR1 LGHNA, CDR2 YSLEER. CDR3 nucleotide sequence: TGCGCCAGCAGCCAGCAGGGACAGGTCAACACTGAAGCTTTCTTT. Encoded protein: CASSQQGQVNTEAFF.

The rearrangement joins TRBV18 to TRBJ2-3, with 8 bases fitting TRBD2. The CDR3 sequence is 15 residues long. Trimming removed 3 bases from V and 12 bases from J; junction bases left unmatched: 14. Per germline, CDR1 KGHSH and CDR2 LQKENI. DNA of the CDR3: TGTGCCAGCTCACCCAATCGCAGCGGGGGAACCCCACAGTATTTT. It codes for CASSPNRSGGTPQYF.

This chain connects TRBV5-4 to TRBJ2-2, with D perhaps TRBD2 (5 bases). The CDR3 consists of 14 residues. Germline V CDR1 and CDR2: SGHNT, YYREEE (reference sequence). The germline V and J ends were trimmed by 4 bases and 7 bases, with 14 bases remaining between them. For the CDR3, the DNA is TGTGCCAGCAGCGAAAGGACTTCTGGCGGGGAGCTGTTTTTT. The encoded protein is CASSERTSGGELFF.

The CDR3 loop reads CAISGAGYSEQFF. The DNA for the CDR3 is TGTGCCATCAGTGGAGCAGGGTATAGTGAGCAGTTCTTC. The chain uses TRBV10-3 and TRBJ2-1; perhaps TRBD1 as D (5 bases). The CDR3 sequence is 13 residues long. Germline V gene data show CDR1 as ENHRY and CDR2 as SYGVKD. Trimming stripped 4 bases from V and 9 bases from J, with 13 bases between.

The chain employs TRBV6-2 or TRBV6-3 and TRBJ1-1; D remains unclear. Per germline, CDR1 MNHEY and CDR2 SVGEGT. This CDR3 is built from 13 residues. Trimming took off 0 bases at V and 4 bases at J, with 6 bases between the two ends. CDR3: CASSYSSRTEAFF. The DNA for the CDR3 is TGTGCCAGCAGTTACTCGAGTCGCACTGAAGCTTTCTTT.

The chain combines TRBV9 with TRBJ1-3, with D hard to call. Trimming pared 0 bases from V and 0 bases from J, leaving 13 bases between. The CDR3 is 17 residues long. Germline V lookup: CDR1 SGDLS, CDR2 YYNGEE. Here the CDR3 reads CASSVGRVEASGNTIYF. CDR3 DNA: TGTGCCAGCAGCGTAGGGAGAGTGGAAGCCTCTGGAAACACCATATATTTT.

This clone came up once. The chain links TRBV5-1 to TRBJ2-3, with 8 bases that match TRBD1. The J segment lost 4 bases and the V segment lost 0 bases, leaving 10 bases of the junction unmatched. Germline CDR1 and CDR2: SGHRS and YFSETQ. This CDR3 contains 17 residues. The CDR3 DNA follows: TGCGCCAGCAGCTTGGGACAGGGGCAGACACCCCCAGATACGCAGTATTTT. Its translation: CASSLGQGQTPPDTQYF.

The chain combines TRBV9 with TRBJ1-5; D may be TRBD1 (5 bases). The germline CDR1 and CDR2 sequences are SGDLS and YYNGEE. With 3 bases removed from V and 1 base from J, the gap between germline ends came to 8 bases. The CDR3 is 14 amino acids. DNA for the CDR3: TGTGCCAGCAGCGCCGGGGGGAGCAATCAGCCCCAGCATTTT. Translation gives CASSAGGSNQPQHF.

The chain couples TRBV4-1 to TRBJ1-1; 8 bases map to TRBD1. The J segment lost 6 bases and the V segment lost 1 base, leaving 10 bases of the junction unmatched. Per the germline V gene, CDR1 is MGHRA and CDR2 is YSYEKL. This CDR3 is built from 16 residues. CDR3 DNA sequence: TGCGCCAGCAGCCAAGTTGGCAGGGGGCATGGGGCTGAAGCTTTCTTT. Amino acid sequence: CASSQVGRGHGAEAFF.

This chain links TRBV4-1 with TRBJ1-1; D may be TRBD1 (5 bases). Germline CDR1 reads MGHRA; CDR2 reads YSYEKL. The CDR3 is 16 amino acids. V dropped 3 bases and J dropped 5 bases, with 19 bases sitting between them. CDR3 in DNA: TGCGCCAGCAGCCAGGACATATTTTTAATCGGGACTGAAGCTTTCTTT. Encoded protein: CASSQDIFLIGTEAFF.

The genes are TRBV5-1 and TRBJ1-1; D is unresolved. Germline CDR1 is SGHRS and CDR2 is YFSETQ. Trimming took 0 bases from V and 4 from J, leaving 13 bases between them. CDR3 length equals 15 residues. The chain's CDR3 is CASSLEAGKGTEAFF. CDR3 coding DNA: TGCGCCAGCAGCTTGGAAGCGGGTAAAGGCACTGAAGCTTTCTTT.

This clone has just one count. The gene calls are TRBV28 and TRBJ1-3; weak D call: TRBD1 (5 bases). Trimming left V 4 bases short and J 3 bases short, with 19 bases between. CDR1 MDHEN and CDR2 SYDVKM come from the germline V gene. The length of the CDR3 is 17 residues. CDR3 nucleotides: TGTGCCAGCAGTTCCCCCAATTGGGGCATCTTTGGAAACACCATATATTTT. It is translated as CASSSPNWGIFGNTIYF.

The chain carries TRBV5-1 and TRBJ1-2, with D perhaps TRBD1 (6 bases). Trimming took 4 bases from V and 2 from J, leaving 12 bases between them. This CDR3 has 14 amino acids. Germline V gene lookup returns CDR1 SGHRS and CDR2 YFSETQ. The CDR3: CASSQGQSNYGYTF. As DNA, the CDR3 is TGCGCCAGCAGCCAGGGACAATCGAACTATGGCTACACCTTC.

V gene TRBV6-2 or TRBV6-3 combines with J gene TRBJ2-3; 7 nucleotides align to TRBD2. The trim removed 1 base at V and 5 bases at J, leaving 6 bases unmatched. The CDR3 runs to 15 residues. The V gene's germline CDR1 is MNHEY and CDR2 SVGEGT. DNA for the CDR3: TGTGCCAGCAGTTACTACGGCGGGGGAGGAGATACGCAGTATTTT. Translated, it gives CASSYYGGGGDTQYF.

The rearrangement links TRBV4-3 to TRBJ2-2; TRBD2 might be the D (5 bases). V was clipped by 0 bases and J by 3 bases, with 11 bases between them. The CDR3 is made up of 16 amino acids. CDR1 and CDR2 (germline): LGHNA, YSLEER. The CDR3 sequence is CASSQEPAVYTGELFF. The DNA for the CDR3 is TGCGCCAGCAGCCAAGAGCCAGCGGTGTACACCGGGGAGCTGTTTTTT.

This chain links TRBV6-5 with TRBJ1-1; a weak D match, TRBD1 (5 bases). The CDR3 consists of 14 residues. Trimming pared 2 bases from V and 3 bases from J, leaving 10 bases between. Germline loops: CDR1 MNHEY, CDR2 SVGAGI. The CDR3 protein is CASSYGQGYTEAFF. In DNA, the CDR3 is TGTGCCAGCAGTTACGGGCAGGGATACACTGAAGCTTTCTTT.

This clone was seen a single time. The rearrangement links TRBV5-4 to TRBJ1-2; 8 bases fit TRBD1. V shed 0 bases, J shed 7 bases, and the junction held 5 bases outside the gene matches. The CDR3 consists of 14 residues. Germline lookup yields CDR1 SGHNT and CDR2 YYREEE (reference sequence). The DNA of the CDR3 is TGTGCCAGCAGCTTGGTAGACAGGGGCGGTGGCTACACCTTC. It specifies CASSLVDRGGGYTF.

V gene TRBV28 combines with J gene TRBJ1-6, with 9 bases lining up with TRBD1. Trimming took 8 bases from V and 0 from J; bases not matched to a gene: 11. Germline assignment: CDR1 MDHEN and CDR2 SYDVKM. The CDR3 totals 18 residues. The DNA for the CDR3 is TGTGCCAGCCGATTCCGAGGGACAGGGAGCTCCTATAATTCACCCCTCCACTTT. Protein: CASRFRGTGSSYNSPLHF.

The rearrangement uses TRBV7-2 and TRBJ2-5, with D possibly being TRBD2 (7 bases). The CDR3 loop spans 16 amino acids. Per the germline V gene, CDR1 is SGHTA and CDR2 is FQGNSA. The V gene lost 1 base and the J gene lost 2 bases, with 14 bases spanning the gap. The CDR3 nucleotides are TGTGCCAGCAGCTTAGGGGGGGGCCGGTTACAAGAGACCCAGTACTTC. Translating it yields CASSLGGGRLQETQYF.

The chain has TRBV19 and TRBJ1-2, with D uncertain. Germline V gene data show CDR1 as LNHDA and CDR2 as SQIVND (reference sequence). This CDR3 spans 13 amino acids. Trimming took 6 bases from V and 4 from J, leaving 12 bases between them. Here the CDR3 reads CASRHGVAYGYTF. The CDR3 coding sequence is TGTGCCAGTAGGCACGGGGTTGCCTATGGCTACACCTTC. The full variable domain, with the rest looked up from reference TRBV19 and TRBJ1-2, is DGGITQSPKYLFRKEGQNVTLSCEQNLNHDAMYWYRQDPGQGLRLIYYSQIVNDFQKGDIAEGYSVSREKKESFPLTVTSAQKNPTAFYLCASRHGVAYGYTFGSGTRLTVV.